A single sample is the source of the 22 T cell receptor beta chains below, sequenced in a study of shared clonotypes between healthy human individuals. This table comes from immunoSEQ multiplex PCR, and its TCRdb copy is limited to in-frame clones, with some not included. Counted here are some 470,000 clones, approximately 80% occurring once; the ten biggest clones make up about an eighth. The sample was PBMCs. Receptor source: a woman between 35 and 50 years old in good health. Some clones in this sample may be carry-over from other donors' samples.

The chain is built from TRBV4-3 and TRBJ2-3; a possible D gene is TRBD2 (6 bases). V was trimmed by 1 base and J by 0 bases, leaving 8 bases between them. This CDR3 has 15 amino acids. Germline-derived CDR1 and CDR2 are LGHNA and YSLEER. The CDR3 nucleotides are TGCGCCAGCAGCCAAGCGGGGGATAGCACAGATACGCAGTATTTT. Protein: CASSQAGDSTDTQYF.

V is TRBV19 and J is TRBJ2-7, with D maybe TRBD1 (6 bases). This CDR3 is 16 amino acids long. Trimming removed 3 bases from V and 5 bases from J, with 20 bases in between. Germline lookup yields CDR1 LNHDA and CDR2 SQIVND (reference sequence). CDR3: CASSILKGQGRDEQYF. The CDR3 DNA reads as TGTGCCAGTAGTATTCTTAAGGGGCAGGGGAGAGACGAGCAGTACTTC.

V is TRBV7-2 and J is TRBJ2-7, with a tentative D call TRBD2 (6 bases). Germline values: CDR1 SGHTA, CDR2 FQGNSA. The CDR3 runs 14 residues. With 1 base removed from V and 5 bases from J, the gap between germline ends came to 12 bases. Written as DNA, the CDR3 is TGTGCCAGCAGCTTAGGACTAGTCTTCAACGAGCAGTACTTC. This sequence encodes CASSLGLVFNEQYF.

This clone was counted at least ten times. The same CDR3 can be traced to other DNA sequences in this sample. The chain employs TRBV28 and TRBJ2-7; D gene uncertain. Germline V CDR1 and CDR2: MDHEN, SYDVKM. The length of the CDR3 is 11 residues. V was clipped by 3 bases and J by 3 bases, with 3 bases between them. CDR3 nucleotide sequence: TGTGCCAGCAGTTTCTTCTACGAGCAGTACTTC. Its translation: CASSFFYEQYF.

The rearrangement uses TRBV11-2 and TRBJ2-7, with TRBD1 matching over 7 bases. V lost 0 bases and J lost 5; bases outside the gene matches: 7. The CDR3 covers 15 residues. CDR1 and CDR2 (germline): SGHAT, FQNNGV. The CDR3 spells CASSLDRQGFDEQYF. Here the CDR3 DNA reads TGTGCCAGCAGCTTAGATCGACAGGGTTTCGACGAGCAGTACTTC.

This clone was counted once. The chain combines TRBV7-6 with TRBJ1-2; the D gene is possibly TRBD1 (6 bases). The CDR3 is 13 residues long. In germline, CDR1 is SGHVS, CDR2 FNYEAQ. Trimming shortened V by 2 bases and J by 8 bases, and 12 bases separated the two germline ends. CDR3 amino acids: CASSLQGPYGYTF. As DNA, the CDR3 is TGTGCCAGCAGCTTACAGGGGCCCTACGGCTACACCTTC.

This clone was seen a handful of times. V gene TRBV30 combines with J gene TRBJ1-6; D is possibly TRBD1 (5 bases). Trimming took off 6 bases at V and 6 bases at J, with 9 bases between the two ends. In germline, CDR1 is GTSNPN, CDR2 SVGIG (reference sequence). The CDR3 totals 12 residues. CDR3 protein: CACGTFNSPLHF. In DNA form, the CDR3 reads TGTGCCTGCGGGACCTTTAATTCACCCCTCCACTTT. The variable domain in full, completed from reference TRBV30 and TRBJ1-6, reads SQTIHQWPATLVQPVGSPLSLECTVEGTSNPNLYWYRQAAGRGLQLLFYSVGIGQISSEVPQNLSASRPQDRQFILSSKKLLLSDSGFYLCACGTFNSPLHFGNGTRLTVT.

This clone was counted only a few times. The gene calls are TRBV25-1 and TRBJ2-7; 12 nucleotides match TRBD2. Germline trimming cut 5 bases from V and 3 bases from J; bases unmatched to any gene: 5. Per the germline V gene, CDR1 is MGHDK and CDR2 is SYGVNS. This CDR3 has 15 residues. As DNA, the CDR3 is TGTGCCAGCAGTTCCGGACTAGCGGGAAACTACGAGCAGTACTTC. Translated: CASSSGLAGNYEQYF.

The chain has TRBV4-1 and TRBJ2-1; perhaps D is TRBD1 or TRBD2 (6 bases each). The CDR3 consists of 15 residues. Germline V CDR1 and CDR2: MGHRA, YSYEKL. The V end lost 4 bases, the J end lost 9 bases, and 19 bases lay between the germline ends. The CDR3, as DNA: TGCGCCAGCAGCCTCCAAACCGGGGGCCCGTTTGAGCAGTTCTTC. Its translation: CASSLQTGGPFEQFF.

This clone has just a few counts. The gene calls are TRBV5-1 and TRBJ1-1; 10 bases match TRBD1. J gave up 5 bases and V 4 bases, and 11 bases lay outside the gene matches. The CDR3 runs 16 residues. In germline, CDR1 is SGHRS, CDR2 YFSETQ. CDR3 sequence reads: CASSPRQGATETEAFF. CDR3 in DNA: TGCGCCAGCAGCCCTAGACAGGGGGCAACGGAGACTGAAGCTTTCTTT.

V usage is TRBV20-1 and J usage is TRBJ2-7; D possibly corresponds to TRBD2 (6 bases). The CDR3 sequence is 10 residues long. The V and J ends lost 3 bases and 9 bases respectively, with 9 bases between them. CDR1 and CDR2 from the germline V gene are DFQATT and SNEGSKA (reference sequence). CDR3 amino acids: CSASGSSQYF. The CDR3 coding sequence is TGCAGTGCTAGCGGGAGCTCGCAGTACTTC.

V gene TRBV28 combines with J gene TRBJ1-4; 10 bases are a match to TRBD1. Germline values: CDR1 MDHEN, CDR2 SYDVKM. The CDR3 is made up of 16 amino acids. J gave up 5 bases and V 5 bases, and 8 bases lay outside the gene matches. CDR3 amino acids: CASSTLQTGGNEKLFF. DNA for the CDR3: TGTGCCAGCAGTACCCTCCAGACAGGGGGCAATGAAAAACTGTTTTTT.

This chain links TRBV19 with TRBJ1-1, with 8 bases that match TRBD1. The V gene's germline CDR1 is LNHDA and CDR2 SQIVND (reference sequence). V lost 1 base, J lost 5 bases, and 6 bases stayed unmatched. The CDR3 contains 15 residues. The CDR3 sequence is CASSIARTGRTEAFF. The DNA of the CDR3 is TGTGCCAGTAGTATAGCTCGGACAGGGAGAACTGAAGCTTTCTTT.

This chain joins TRBV13 and TRBJ2-3, with D unresolved. Trimming removed 6 bases from V and 0 bases from J, with 4 bases in between. CDR3 length: 12 residues. Germline V CDR1 and CDR2: PRHDT, FYEKMQ (reference sequence). CDR3 in amino acids: CASRTSTDTQYF. The CDR3 nucleotides are TGTGCCAGCAGAACCAGCACAGATACGCAGTATTTT.

The chain links TRBV5-1 to TRBJ2-1, with TRBD2 matching over 13 bases. The J segment lost 0 bases and the V segment lost 2 bases, leaving 5 bases of the junction unmatched. Germline V gives CDR1 SGHRS, CDR2 YFSETQ. This CDR3 is built from 18 residues. CDR3 nucleotide sequence: TGCGCCAGCAGCTTACTAGCGGGAGGGCCGGGCTCCTACAATGAGCAGTTCTTC. Amino acids: CASSLLAGGPGSYNEQFF.

The chain is built from TRBV25-1 and TRBJ2-1; TRBD1 matches at 7 bases. Trimming removed 4 bases from V and 6 bases from J; junction bases left unmatched: 6. Germline V gene lookup returns CDR1 MGHDK and CDR2 SYGVNS. The CDR3 has 14 amino acids. This CDR3 reads CASSAYRGGNEQFF. As DNA, the CDR3 is TGTGCCAGCAGTGCCTACAGGGGTGGCAATGAGCAGTTCTTC.

The V gene is TRBV5-1, the J gene TRBJ2-3; TRBD2 matches 7 bases. Germline CDR1 and CDR2: SGHRS and YFSETQ. Unmatched junction bases numbered 5, after V lost 4 bases and J lost 3 bases. The CDR3 spans 14 residues. CDR3 sequence (DNA): TGCGCCAGCAGCCCCGGACTAGAGACAGATACGCAGTATTTT. This encodes CASSPGLETDTQYF. The full variable domain, rest sourced from reference TRBV5-1 and TRBJ2-3, is KAGVTQTPRYLIKTRGQQVTLSCSPISGHRSVSWYQQTPGQGLQFLFEYFSETQRNKGNFPGRFSGRQFSNSRSEMNVSTLELGDSALYLCASSPGLETDTQYFGPGTRLTVL.

This clone was picked up one time. The chain joins TRBV6-6 to TRBJ2-7; tentative D call: TRBD2 (6 bases). Trimming pared 4 bases from V and 4 bases from J, leaving 11 bases between. This CDR3 is 13 amino acids long. CDR1 and CDR2 (germline): MNHNY, SVGAGI (reference sequence). The CDR3 sequence: CASSFGRSYEQYF. The CDR3 bases are TGTGCCAGCAGTTTCGGGAGAAGTTACGAGCAGTACTTC.

The V and J genes are TRBV19 and TRBJ2-1; D possibly corresponds to TRBD2 (6 bases). The V end was cut by 5 bases, the J end by 5 bases, with 16 bases between. This CDR3 is built from 15 residues. The V gene's germline CDR1 is LNHDA and CDR2 SQIVND (reference sequence). CDR3: CASSPHPSENNEQFF. The DNA for the CDR3 is TGTGCCAGTAGTCCACACCCTAGCGAGAACAATGAGCAGTTCTTC.

This clone came up many times. V gene TRBV7-2 combines with J gene TRBJ2-5, with TRBD2 identical over 14 bases. CDR1 is SGHTA, CDR2 FQGNSA, per germline. With 5 bases clipped from V and 4 bases from J, the junction kept 9 bases outside the gene matches. This CDR3 is built from 17 residues. The CDR3 loop is CASSTAGTSGSGETQYF. CDR3 bases: TGTGCCAGCAGCACAGCCGGGACTAGCGGGAGTGGAGAGACCCAGTACTTC. Full variable domain (missing parts from reference TRBV7-2 and TRBJ2-5): GAGVSQSPSNKVTEKGKDVELRCDPISGHTALYWYRQSLGQGLEFLIYFQGNSAPDKSGLPSDRFSAERTGGSVSTLTIQRTQQEDSAVYLCASSTAGTSGSGETQYFGPGTRLLVL.

CDR3 bases: TGTGCCAGCAGCTCCGTCCAACTGTCAGGCGGGCAGTTCTTC. Protein product: CASSSVQLSGGQFF. The chain has TRBV7-8 and TRBJ2-1; D is unclear. The germline V gene encodes CDR1 SGHVS and CDR2 FQNEAQ. The CDR3 has 14 amino acids. V was trimmed by 4 bases and J by 12 bases, leaving 19 bases between them.

In regard to this clone: A read error is the likely source, as a far larger clone sits one nucleotide away. This specimen includes other DNA sequences encoding the same CDR3. The gene calls are TRBV6-5 and TRBJ2-7, with 9 bases matching TRBD1. The CDR3 has 16 residues. From germline, CDR1 is MNHEY and CDR2 SVGAGI. J lost 5 bases, V lost 0 bases, and 8 bases had no gene match. CDR3 loop: CASSYSPGTGLDEQYF. The CDR3 DNA reads as TGTGCCAGCAGTTACTCTCCGGGGACAGGGCTTGACGAGCAGTACTTC.